This T cell receptor (beta chain) was sequenced for a study of T cells after yellow fever vaccination. This clonotype was recorded a few times. The antigen is undetermined. Findings and caveats of the study: Of the clonotypes, a small share occurred in both CD4 and CD8 compartments. Most primary-vaccination clones recurred post-booster (around 95% CD4, just over 85% CD8).

TCR cDNA was made by 5'RACE template switching, adding a universal primer site and UMIs. One entry per CDR3 protein, called by TCRdb with MiXCR from the 5' RACE reads. The table lists 250,000 to 400,000 distinct CDR3 sequences, 3.5% to 4.5% of them singletons. V dropped 5 bases and J dropped 3; count of bases not matched to a gene: 2. CDR1 SGHRS and CDR2 YFSETQ come from the germline V gene. The CDR3 sequence is 14 residues long. This clonotype was sampled from a man aged 18 to 29 who received the YFV17D yellow fever vaccine. The rearrangement links TRBV5-1 to TRBJ2-2, with 9 positions matching TRBD1. The sample was PBMCs, taken 15 days after the yellow fever booster vaccination. CDR3 DNA: TGCGCCAGCAGGCGGACAGGGGACACCGGGGAGCTGTTTTTT. This gives the protein CASRRTGDTGELFF.